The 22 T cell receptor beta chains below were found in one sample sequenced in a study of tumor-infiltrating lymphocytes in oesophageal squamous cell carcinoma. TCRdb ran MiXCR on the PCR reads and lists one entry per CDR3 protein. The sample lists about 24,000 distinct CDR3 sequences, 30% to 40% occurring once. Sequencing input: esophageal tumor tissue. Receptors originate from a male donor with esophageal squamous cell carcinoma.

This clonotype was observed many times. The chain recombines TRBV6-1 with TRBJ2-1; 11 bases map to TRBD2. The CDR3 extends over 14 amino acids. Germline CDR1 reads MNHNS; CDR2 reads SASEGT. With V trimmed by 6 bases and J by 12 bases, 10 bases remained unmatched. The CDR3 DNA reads TGTGCCAGCAGAACGGGACTAGCGGCCGATACGCAGTTCTTC. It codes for CASRTGLAADTQFF.

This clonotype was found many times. Here the CDR3 DNA reads TGTGCCAGCAGCCCTGGGACAGGAAGAGGGGTCCATAGCAATCAGCCCCAGCATTTT. Protein: CASSPGTGRGVHSNQPQHF. V usage is TRBV7-9 and J usage is TRBJ1-5; 8 positions agree with TRBD1. The trim removed 5 bases at V and 0 bases at J, leaving 15 bases unmatched. Germline V lookup: CDR1 SEHNR, CDR2 FQNEAQ (reference sequence). CDR3 length: 19 residues.

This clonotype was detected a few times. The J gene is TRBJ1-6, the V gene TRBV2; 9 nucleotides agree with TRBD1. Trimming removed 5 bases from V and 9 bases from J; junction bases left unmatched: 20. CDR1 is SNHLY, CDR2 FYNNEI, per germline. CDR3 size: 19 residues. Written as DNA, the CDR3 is TGTGCCAGCAGTCTAGGGCCGGCGGGACAGGGCCCGTACGGTTCACCCCTCCACTTT. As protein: CASSLGPAGQGPYGSPLHF.

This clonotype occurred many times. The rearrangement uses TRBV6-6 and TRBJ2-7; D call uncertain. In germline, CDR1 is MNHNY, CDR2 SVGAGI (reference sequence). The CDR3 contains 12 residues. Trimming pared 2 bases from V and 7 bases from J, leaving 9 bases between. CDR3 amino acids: CASSYIRDEQYF. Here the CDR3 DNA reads TGTGCCAGCAGTTACATAAGGGATGAGCAGTACTTC.

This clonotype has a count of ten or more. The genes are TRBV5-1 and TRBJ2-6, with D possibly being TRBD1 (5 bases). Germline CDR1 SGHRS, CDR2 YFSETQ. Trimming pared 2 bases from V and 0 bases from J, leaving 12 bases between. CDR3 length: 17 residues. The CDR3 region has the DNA TGCGCCAGCAGCTTAAGGGGTTGGGGCTCTGGGGCCAACGTCCTGACTTTC. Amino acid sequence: CASSLRGWGSGANVLTF.

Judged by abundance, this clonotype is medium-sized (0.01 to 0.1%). CDR3 sequence (DNA): TGTGCCAGCAGAGGACCGGGACTACGCTCCTACAATGAGCAGTTCTTC. Protein: CASRGPGLRSYNEQFF. The V call is TRBV7-2, the J call TRBJ2-1; 7 bases line up with TRBD2. This CDR3 is 16 amino acids long. V shed 6 bases and J 0 bases; nucleotides not matched to a gene: 8. The germline gives CDR1 SGHTA, CDR2 FQGNSA.

This CDR3 reads CASSLPGAYNEQFF. The CDR3 bases are TGTGCCAGCAGCTTACCGGGAGCTTACAATGAGCAGTTCTTC. The chain carries TRBV7-4 and TRBJ2-7, with D maybe TRBD2 (6 bases). The J call is doubtful: the DNA matches TRBJ2-1 better. Germline V gene lookup returns CDR1 SGHVT and CDR2 SQSDAQ. The CDR3 has 14 residues.

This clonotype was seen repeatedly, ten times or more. CDR3 residues: CASSLGQFSTGELYF. The CDR3 DNA reads as TGTGCCAGCAGCTTAGGGCAGTTCAGCACCGGGGAGCTGTACTTC. V usage is TRBV7-6 and J usage is TRBJ2-5; D perhaps matches TRBD2 (5 bases). Germline CDR1 and CDR2: SGHVS and FNYEAQ. V lost 1 base to trimming and J lost 13 bases, with 22 bases between them. This CDR3 has 15 residues.

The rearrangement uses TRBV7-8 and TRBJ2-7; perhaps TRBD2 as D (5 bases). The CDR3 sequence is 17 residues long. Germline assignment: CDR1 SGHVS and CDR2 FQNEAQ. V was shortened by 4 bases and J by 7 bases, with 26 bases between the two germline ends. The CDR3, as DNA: TGTGCCAGCAGCTCCGTCCGGGGTGGTTCAAGGTACAATGAGCAGTACTTC. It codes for CASSSVRGGSRYNEQYF. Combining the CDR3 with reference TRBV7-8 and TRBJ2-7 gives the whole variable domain GAGVSQSPRYKVAKRGQDVALRCDPISGHVSLFWYQQALGQGPEFLTYFQNEAQLDKSGLPSDRFFAERPEGSVSTLKIQRTQQEDSAVYLCASSSVRGGSRYNEQYFGPGTRLTVT.

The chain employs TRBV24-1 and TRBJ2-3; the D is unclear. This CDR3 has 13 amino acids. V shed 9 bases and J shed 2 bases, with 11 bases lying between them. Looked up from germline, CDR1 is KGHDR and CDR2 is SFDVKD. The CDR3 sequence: CATYDFSTDTQYF. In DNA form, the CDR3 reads TGTGCCACCTACGACTTCTCCACAGATACGCAGTATTTT.

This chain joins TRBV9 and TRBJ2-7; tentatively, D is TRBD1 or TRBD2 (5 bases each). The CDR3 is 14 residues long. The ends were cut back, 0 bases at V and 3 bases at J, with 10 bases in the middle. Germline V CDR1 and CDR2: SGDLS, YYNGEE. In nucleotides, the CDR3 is TGTGCCAGCAGCGTAGATGTGGGGGACTACGAGCAGTACTTC. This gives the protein CASSVDVGDYEQYF. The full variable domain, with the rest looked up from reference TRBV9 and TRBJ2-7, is DSGVTQTPKHLITATGQRVTLRCSPRSGDLSVYWYQQSLDQGLQFLIQYYNGEERAKGNILERFSAQQFPDLHSELNLSSLELGDSALYFCASSVDVGDYEQYFGPGTRLTVT.

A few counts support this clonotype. CDR3 coding DNA: TGTGCCAGCAGCCCCGTATCGGCCGCGAACACCGGGGAGCTGTTTTTT. This translates into CASSPVSAANTGELFF. V and J are TRBV7-2 and TRBJ2-2; D unclear. From germline, CDR1 is SGHTA and CDR2 FQGNSA. The CDR3 sequence is 16 residues long. Trimming stripped 5 bases from V and 0 bases from J, with 13 bases between.

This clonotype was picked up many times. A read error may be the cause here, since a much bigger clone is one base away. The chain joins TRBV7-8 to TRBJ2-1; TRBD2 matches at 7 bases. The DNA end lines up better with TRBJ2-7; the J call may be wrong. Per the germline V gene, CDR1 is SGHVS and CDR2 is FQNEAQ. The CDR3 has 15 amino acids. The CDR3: CASSLGGATYNEQYF. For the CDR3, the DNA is TGTGCCAGCAGCCTGGGAGGGGCCACCTACAATGAGCAGTACTTC.

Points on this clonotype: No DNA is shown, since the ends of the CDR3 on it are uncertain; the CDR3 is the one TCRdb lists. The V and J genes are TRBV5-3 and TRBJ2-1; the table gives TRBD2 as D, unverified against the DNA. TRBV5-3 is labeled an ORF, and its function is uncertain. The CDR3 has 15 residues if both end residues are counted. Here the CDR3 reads CASSLVASGALRGYF.

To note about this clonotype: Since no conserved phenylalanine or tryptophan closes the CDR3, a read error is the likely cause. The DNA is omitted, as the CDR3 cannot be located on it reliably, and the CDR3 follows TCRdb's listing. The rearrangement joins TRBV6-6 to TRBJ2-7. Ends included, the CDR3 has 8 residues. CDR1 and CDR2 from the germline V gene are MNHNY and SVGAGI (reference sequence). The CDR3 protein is CASSERLS.

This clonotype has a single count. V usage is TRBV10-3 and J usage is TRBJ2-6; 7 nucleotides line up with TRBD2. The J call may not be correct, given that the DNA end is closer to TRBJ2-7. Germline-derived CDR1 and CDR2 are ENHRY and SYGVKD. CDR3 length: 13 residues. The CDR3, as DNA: TGTGCCATCAGCACTAGCGTTTTGGATACGCAGTACTTC. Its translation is CAISTSVLDTQYF.

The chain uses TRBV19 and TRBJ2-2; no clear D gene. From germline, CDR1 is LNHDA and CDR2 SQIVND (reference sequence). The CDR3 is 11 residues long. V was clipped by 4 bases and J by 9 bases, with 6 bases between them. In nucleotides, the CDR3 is TGTGCCAGTAGTACTCTCCGGGAGCTGTTTTTT. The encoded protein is CASSTLRELFF.

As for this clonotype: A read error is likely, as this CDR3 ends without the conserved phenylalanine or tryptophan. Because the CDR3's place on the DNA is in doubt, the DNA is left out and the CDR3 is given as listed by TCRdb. CDR3 loop: CASSLGGV. This rearrangement joins TRBV11-2 to TRBJ2-4; the DNA was not used to check the table's D call, TRBD1. The CDR3 is 8 residues long, counting both termini. Germline CDR1 SGHAT, CDR2 FQNNGV.

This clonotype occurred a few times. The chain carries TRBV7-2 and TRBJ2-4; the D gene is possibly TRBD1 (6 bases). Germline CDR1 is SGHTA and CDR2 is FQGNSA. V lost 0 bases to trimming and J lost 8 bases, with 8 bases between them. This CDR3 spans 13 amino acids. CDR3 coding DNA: TGTGCCAGCAGCTTAGCTGGGACACACATTCAGTACTTC. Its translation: CASSLAGTHIQYF. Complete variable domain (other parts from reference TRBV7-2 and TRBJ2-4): GAGVSQSPSNKVTEKGKDVELRCDPISGHTALYWYRQSLGQGLEFLIYFQGNSAPDKSGLPSDRFSAERTGGSVSTLTIQRTQQEDSAVYLCASSLAGTHIQYFGAGTRLSVL.

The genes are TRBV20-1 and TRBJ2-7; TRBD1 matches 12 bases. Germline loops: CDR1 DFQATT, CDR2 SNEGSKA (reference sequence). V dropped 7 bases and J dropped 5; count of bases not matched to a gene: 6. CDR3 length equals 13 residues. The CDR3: CSGPGTGGDEQYF. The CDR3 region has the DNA TGCAGTGGACCCGGGACAGGGGGCGACGAGCAGTACTTC.

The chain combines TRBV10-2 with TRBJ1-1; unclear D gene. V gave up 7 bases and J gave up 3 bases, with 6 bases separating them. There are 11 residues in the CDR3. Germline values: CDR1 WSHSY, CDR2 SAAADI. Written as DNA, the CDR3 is TGCGCCAGCATTGGGGACACTGAAGCTTTCTTT. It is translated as CASIGDTEAFF.

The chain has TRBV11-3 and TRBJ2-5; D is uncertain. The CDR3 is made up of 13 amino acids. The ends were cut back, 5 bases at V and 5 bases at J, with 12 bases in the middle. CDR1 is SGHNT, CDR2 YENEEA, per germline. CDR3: CASSPGSWETQYF. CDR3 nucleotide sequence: TGTGCCAGCAGCCCCGGATCCTGGGAGACCCAGTACTTC.